This TCR beta chain was obtained from a study of T cells in Graves' hyperthyroidism and ophthalmopathy. Study information: At initial diagnosis, before any treatment had begun, peripheral blood was obtained. Study-wide points: Peripheral blood also featured most of the thyroid clonotypes expanded above 0.001.

With regard to this clonotype: Its antigen is unidentified. A much larger clone is a single base away; this may be a read error.

Cells are PBMCs isolated from around 9.4 ml of fresh blood. The germline V gene has CDR1 MNHEY and CDR2 SVGEGT. The CDR3 extends over 14 amino acids. RNA transcripts were the template for amplifying TCR beta CDR3 regions. First-round RT-PCR with HTBI primers amplified the TCR CDR3 region. A single record per CDR3 protein comes from TCRdb applying MiXCR to the multiplex PCR reads. The sample includes 250,000 to 300,000 distinct CDR3 sequences, roughly 13% of them seen just once. This clonotype was obtained from a woman aged 25 to 45 with Graves' hyperthyroidism that later progressed to Graves' ophthalmopathy. The V call is TRBV6-2 or TRBV6-3, the J call TRBJ2-7; 7 bases fit TRBD1. Sample: blood. The CDR3 reads CPSSWTGLSYEQYF. In DNA form, the CDR3 reads TGTCCCAGCAGTTGGACAGGTCTCTCCTACGAGCAGTACTTC.